This T cell receptor beta chain was profiled in a study of early T cells in non-severe SARS-CoV-2 infection. Study at large: Sequencing of unsorted whole blood was done on bulk RNA, leaving chains unpaired. Study-wide findings and caveats: Missing private and CD4 specificities, VDJdb matching favored anti-spike CD8 responses.

Tagging with unique molecular identifiers was applied to individual cDNA molecules. From the 5' RACE reads, TCRdb called clonotypes with MiXCR, one entry per CDR3 protein. The table includes 85,000 to 120,000 distinct CDR3 sequences, about an eighth detected once. In regard to this clonotype: No antigen is known for it.

This receptor was taken from an adult who was a healthcare worker with PCR-confirmed SARS-CoV-2 infection or an uninfected control (not recorded which). Sequencing input: whole blood.

CDR3 sequence (DNA): TGCGCCAGCAGCGGACCGGGTTTCCAAAATGAAAAACTGTTTTTT. Encoded protein: CASSGPGFQNEKLFF. The chain has TRBV5-1 and TRBJ1-4; D remains ambiguous. V lost 4 bases to trimming and J lost 5 bases, with 15 bases between them. This CDR3 spans 15 amino acids. Germline V lookup: CDR1 SGHRS, CDR2 YFSETQ.